The clone carrying this TCR beta chain was picked up many times. Its antigen is not identified. The source of the sample is a study of T cells after yellow fever vaccination. Across the study: The fractions with low cell numbers were processed using SMART-Seq v4 Ultra Low Input.

One entry per CDR3 protein, called by TCRdb with MiXCR from the 5' RACE reads. The sample yields under 250,000 distinct CDR3 sequences, 3% to 3.5% seen once. Study results and caveats: Subsequent to the booster, the majority of primary-vaccination clones reappeared (96% CD4, 88% CD8). The bulk population could contribute abundant contaminating clonotypes to FACS-sorted repertoires.

Between the trimmed V and J ends, which lost 6 bases and 4 bases, there was a span of 15 bases. This CDR3 is 14 amino acids long. The sequence was obtained from a man younger than 35 who received the YFV17D yellow fever vaccine. The input for sequencing was CD4+ T cells sorted from PBMCs, taken 10 days after the yellow fever booster vaccination. This chain joins TRBV12-3 or TRBV12-4 and TRBJ1-1; TRBD1 might be the D (5 bases). The CDR3 here is CASSPGDLSTEAFF. The CDR3 nucleotides are TGTGCCAGCAGCCCCGGGGACCTGAGCACTGAAGCTTTCTTT.